This TCR beta chain was observed in a study of patients and donors after allogeneic stem cell transplantation. Germline loops: CDR1 MGHRA, CDR2 YSYEKL. Trimming took off 4 bases at V and 11 bases at J, with 23 bases between the two ends. The CDR3 is 15 residues long. TCRdb re-called the RT-PCR reads with MiXCR, one entry per CDR3 protein. Of approximately 410,000 distinct CDR3 sequences listed, roughly 17% are singletons. This chain joins TRBV4-1 and TRBJ1-1, with D possibly TRBD1 on 5 matching bases. This TCR derives from a human donor who was either an allogeneic HSCT recipient or a stem cell or donor lymphocyte infusion donor (not recorded which). It is not recorded whose cells these are; they may come from a transplant donor. The sequencing input was blood, either unsorted or a sorted T cell fraction (not recorded which). The CDR3 nucleotides are TGCGCCAGCAGCCGGACTCTTCCGGGACCCCGGGGGGCTTTCTTT. Translating gives CASSRTLPGPRGAFF.